This TCR beta chain was found in a study of identical twins. The CDR3 is made up of 16 amino acids. CDR1 is ENHRY, CDR2 SYGVKD, per germline. J lost 0 bases, V lost 5 bases, and 8 bases had no gene match. TCRdb fed the 5' RACE reads into MiXCR, producing one record per CDR3 protein. The sample carries some 190,000 distinct CDR3 sequences, about 16% recorded once. This clonotype was observed a few times. This sample also belongs to another study, concerning T cells expressing NK-cell markers. That source notes: Beta-chain profiling covered CD3+CD56+NKG2C+, CD3+CD56+NKG2C- and CD3+CD56-NKG2C+ sorted subsets. Seven of eight sequenced donors tested HCMV-seropositive; one tested seronegative. An anti-gamma-delta TCR antibody was added in several experiments. It restricted sorting to alpha-beta TCR-expressing T cells. The CD3+CD56-NKG2C+ fraction was also led by these clonotypes in several donors.

The sequence was obtained from a woman aged 18-29 years in good health. Sequenced: CD8+ T cells sorted from blood. The gene calls are TRBV10-3 and TRBJ2-7, with TRBD1 matching 9 bases. DNA for the CDR3: TGTGCCATCAGTTACCGGGACAGGGACATCTCCTACGAGCAGTACTTC. It yields the protein CAISYRDRDISYEQYF.